These T cell receptor beta chains were read from a single sample in a study of CD8+CD57+ T cells in acquired aplastic anemia. TCRdb re-called the reads with MiXCR, one entry per CDR3 protein. The table includes 400,000 to 450,000 distinct CDR3 sequences, about 70% detected once. Sequenced material: sorted CD4+, CD8+, or CD8+CD57+ T cells (not recorded which) from PBMCs. The receptors derive from a human donor in good health, serving as a control. The CDR3 runs from the conserved cysteine through the conserved F or W. D genes are given only for firm matches. Some rows have no size entry. The others give once, few or many, or a class for an expanded clone.

NA	TRBD1	TRBV6-4	TRBJ1-1	TGTGCCAGCAGTCATACAGGGGACACTGAAGCTTTCTTT	CASSHTGDTEAFF
NA	TRBD2	TRBV6-1	TRBJ2-5	TGTGCCAGCAGTGATAGCGGGGGCCGAATGGGCCAAGAGACCCAGTACTTC	CASSDSGGRMGQETQYF
few	NA	TRBV19	TRBJ1-2	TGTGCCAGTAGTATAGGCCCTGCCTACACCTTC	CASSIGPAYTF
NA	NA	TRBV7-2	TRBJ2-7	TGCGCCAGCAGCCAAGATCTAAGGGGCGGGAACCCCGACGAGCAGCACTTC	CASSQDLRGGNPDEQHF
once	TRBD2	TRBV12-3/TRBV12-4	TRBJ2-5	TGTGCCACCACTCCAGTAGCGGGAGAGACCCAGTACTTC	CATTPVAGETQYF
NA	NA	TRBV6-1	TRBJ1-1	TGTGCCAGCAGTGACTCAGGGAGTGCTTTCTTT	CASSDSGSAFF
NA	TRBD1	TRBV5-4	TRBJ2-3	TGTGCCAGCAGCGACGATGGGGGCGGTGGCAGGGGGCGCAGAGATACGCAGTATTTT	CASSDDGGGGRGRRDTQYF
NA	TRBD2	TRBV7-3	TRBJ2-1	TGTGCCAGCGCCGCGGGGGGGGGGTGGGACTATGAGCAGTTCTTC	CASAAGGGWDYEQFF
NA	NA	TRBV12-5	TRBJ1-6	TGTGCCAGCAACATACAGGGTTCACCCCTCCACTTT	CASNIQGSPLHF
NA	NA	TRBV5-4	TRBJ1-2	TGTGCCAGCAGCCTCGACGATAGAGGCACCTATGGCTACACCTTC	CASSLDDRGTYGYTF
many	TRBD2	TRBV10-3	TRBJ2-7	TGTGCCATCAGTGAGATAGGCGGGGGGGCCTACGAGCAGTACTTC	CAISEIGGGAYEQYF
NA	NA	TRBV7-9	TRBJ2-3	TGTGCCAGCAGCACGACAGAGATGGATACGCAGTATTTT	CASSTTEMDTQYF
NA	NA	TRBV9	TRBJ2-7	TGTGCCAGCAGCGTAGCCACGGGCGATACGCCGAGCGAGCAGTACTTC	CASSVATGDTPSEQYF
NA	NA	TRBV9	TRBJ1-4	TGCGCCAGCAGCCCAAGCGCGACAGCAGCCGACAAACTGTTTTTT	CASSPSATAADKLFF
NA	NA	TRBV9	TRBJ1-1	TGTGCCAGCAGCTCAGAGCGGGCAGTGGTGACTGAAGCTTTCTTT	CASSSERAVVTEAFF
NA	TRBD1	TRBV5-1	TRBJ2-7	TGCGCCAGCAGGTTGGGGACAGCCTCCTACAAGCAGTACTTC	CASRLGTASYKQYF
NA	NA	TRBV19	TRBJ1-1	TGTGCCAGTAGTGTCCCGGGACTGGGGAACACTGAAGCTTTCTTT	CASSVPGLGNTEAFF
NA	NA	TRBV24-1	TRBJ2-7	TGTGCCACCAGTGAATCGCGGGACGTCGGCGAGCAGTACTTC	CATSESRDVGEQYF
NA	TRBD2	TRBV9	TRBJ2-7	TGTGCCAGCAGCGGGTCACTAGCGGGGGGGCGGGAGAAGTACTTC	CASSGSLAGGREKYF
NA	NA	TRBV20-1	TRBJ1-1	TGCAGTGCTCGTTCCCAGAGGACTGTTGAAGCTTTCTTT	CSARSQRTVEAFF
few	TRBD1	TRBV28	TRBJ1-1	TGTGCCAGCAAGGGACAGGGGGCTCCCAACACTGAAGCTTTCTTT	CASKGQGAPNTEAFF
once	NA	TRBV14	TRBJ2-7	TGTGCCGGCAGCGGACAGCCAGAGTCCGAGGAGTACTTC	CAGSGQPESEEYF
NA	NA	TRBV19	TRBJ2-7	TGTGCCCGCAGTTTGAGGGGGGGCTCCGACGAGCAGTACTTC	CARSLRGGSDEQYF
NA	TRBD2	TRBV7-9	TRBJ2-1	TGTGCCAGCAGCCAAATAAGGACTAGGGATCACAATGAGCAGTTCTTC	CASSQIRTRDHNEQFF
NA	NA	TRBV20-1	TRBJ1-1	TGCAGTGCTAGCAGGCTGAACACCGAAGCTTTCTTT	CSASRLNTEAFF
NA	NA	TRBV7-6	TRBJ2-5	TGTGCCAGCAGCGAAGCTTCCGGCTTCGTAGAGACCCACTACTTC	CASSEASGFVETHYF
NA	TRBD2	TRBV5-1	TRBJ2-7	TGCGCCAGCAGCTTGGGAGCGGGGGCGAGCTACGAGCAGTACTTC	CASSLGAGASYEQYF
NA	TRBD2	TRBV9	TRBJ2-3	TGTGCCAGCAGCTCTGTGACTAGCGAAATTAACCCCTATACGCAGTATTTT	CASSSVTSEINPYTQYF
many	TRBD1	TRBV20-1	TRBJ1-1	TGCAGTGCTAGAGAAATTACCGGGACAGTAAACACTGAAGCTTTCTTT	CSAREITGTVNTEAFF
many	NA	TRBV11-1	TRBJ2-2	TGTGCCAGCAGCTTAGTTGGTCGGGGGCGCCAACCCGGGGAGCTGTTTTTT	CASSLVGRGRQPGELFF
NA	TRBD1	TRBV7-2	TRBJ2-7	TGTGCCAGCAGCTCAAGCGGGACAGGGATCTATGGCCACTACTTC	CASSSSGTGIYGHYF
many	TRBD1	TRBV10-2	TRBJ2-1	TGCGCCAGCAGTGTTAGTCTAGGGGGCGCGAACAATGAGCAGTTCTTC	CASSVSLGGANNEQFF
NA	NA	TRBV4-2	TRBJ2-2	TGTGCCAGCAGCCAAGTCGATCTGACGGACACCGGGGAGCTGTTTTTT	CASSQVDLTDTGELFF
NA	NA	TRBV9	TRBJ1-5	TGTGCCAGCCCCGAAGGACAGCGGGTAGGCTTAGCAACGCATTTT	CASPEGQRVGLATHF
NA	NA	TRBV7-9	TRBJ2-7	TGTGCCAGCAGCTTAATGGGGCTCCAAGACAAACAGTTTTTC	CASSLMGLQDKQFF
many	TRBD1	TRBV11-3	TRBJ2-5	TGTGCCAGCAGCCGAACAGGGGGCGGGGTGGAGACCCAGTACTTC	CASSRTGGGVETQYF
many	NA	TRBV7-9	TRBJ2-6	TGTGCCAGCAGCTTAGCGGGTAGCTACGGGGCCAACGTCCTGACTTTC	CASSLAGSYGANVLTF
many	TRBD1	TRBV11-3	TRBJ1-5	TGTGCCAGCAGCTTAGGGGACAGGGGGCCTAAATTCAATCAGCCCCAGCATTTT	CASSLGDRGPKFNQPQHF
many	TRBD2	TRBV12-3/TRBV12-4	TRBJ2-7	TGTGCCAGCAGTTCACTAGCGGGGGGGCACGAGCAGTACTTC	CASSSLAGGHEQYF
NA	TRBD2	TRBV7-2	TRBJ2-1	TGTGCCAGCAGCTACCAGGGAGGGGAGCAGCACCAGCAGTTCTTC	CASSYQGGEQHQQFF
few	TRBD1	TRBV15	TRBJ1-2	TGTGCCACCAGCAGAGGGGGGTCCAACAGGGGGGATGGCTACACCTTC	CATSRGGSNRGDGYTF
NA	TRBD2	TRBV25-1	TRBJ2-7	TGTGCCAGCAGGCTTCGACTAGCGGGGGGGGCCTACGAGCAGTACTTC	CASRLRLAGGAYEQYF
NA	NA	TRBV20-1	TRBJ1-2	TGCAGTGCTAGACGGGGGTATAATTCACCCTTC	CSARRGYNSPF
NA	NA	TRBV15	TRBJ2-3	TGTGCCACCAGCAGAGATGACCGGGGCACAGATACGCAGTATTTT	CATSRDDRGTDTQYF
NA	NA	TRBV7-2	TRBJ1-4	TGTGCCAGCAGCTTAGCGGCAAACAGTGAAACTTACGAAAAACTGTTTTTT	CASSLAANSETYEKLFF
NA	NA	TRBV7-2	TRBJ2-3	TGTGCCAGCAGCTTAGGATCAGGGAACGAGCAGTACTTCCAGTATTTT	CASSLGSGNEQYFQYF
NA	NA	TRBV29-1	TRBJ2-7	TGCAGCGTTGATGAAGGAATCGGGTCCTACGAGCAGTACTTC	CSVDEGIGSYEQYF
many	TRBD1	TRBV12-3/TRBV12-4	TRBJ1-1	TGTGCCAGCAGAAGACAGGGTGCGGGCAGAACTGAAGCTTTCTTT	CASRRQGAGRTEAFF
few	NA	TRBV7-9	TRBJ1-6	TGTGCCAGCAGCTTAGCTACAGGGTTGAATAATTCACCCCTCCACTTT	CASSLATGLNNSPLHF
NA	NA	TRBV7-3	TRBJ2-7	TGTGCCAGCAGCGTAGGCCCAGGGCCCACCTACGAGCAGTACTTC	CASSVGPGPTYEQYF
NA	TRBD2	TRBV9	TRBJ2-7	TGTGCCAGCAGCGTCACCGGGACTATTTCACACCTCCACTTC	CASSVTGTISHLHF
NA	TRBD2	TRBV6-1	TRBJ2-7	TGTGCCAGCAGTGACGGGGGGGTTGAGCAGTACTTC	CASSDGGVEQYF